A single sample gave rise to the 30 T cell receptor beta chains below, sequenced in a study of CD8+ T cells in alopecia areata. cDNA reverse transcribed from extracted RNA served as the sequencing template. Profiling relied on immunoSEQ multiplex PCR, and the TCRdb table lists in-frame clones only, not all of them. The table records hundreds of thousands of clones, more than 45% of them present only once. The sample in question was CD4+ T cells sorted from blood, obtained at week 0. Every receptor here comes from a human donor with alopecia areata.

The chain carries TRBV29-1 and TRBJ2-3; 8 bases map to TRBD1. CDR1 and CDR2 from the germline V gene are SQVTM and ANQGSEA. The ends lost 2 bases at V and 2 bases at J; junction bases unmatched: 15. This CDR3 has 18 amino acids. Here the CDR3 reads CSVERDRRNPPHTDTQYF. Here the CDR3 DNA reads TGCAGCGTTGAACGGGACAGGCGAAACCCGCCCCACACAGATACGCAGTATTTT.

This rearrangement joins TRBV29-1 to TRBJ2-6; no clear D gene. The CDR3 covers 13 residues. Germline CDR1 is SQVTM and CDR2 is ANQGSEA. V lost 3 bases and J lost 4, with 7 bases in between. CDR3 DNA sequence: TGCAGCGTTGACCCGGGCGGGGCCAACGTCCTGACTTTC. Translated, it gives CSVDPGGANVLTF.

This clone was observed a few times. The CDR3 is CSVQGSAEAFF. CDR3 DNA: TGCAGCGTTCAGGGTAGCGCTGAAGCTTTCTTT. The chain is built from TRBV29-1 and TRBJ1-1, with a weak D call TRBD1 (5 bases). The germline V gene encodes CDR1 SQVTM and CDR2 ANQGSEA. This CDR3 has 11 residues. V lost 5 bases and J lost 6, with 10 bases in between.

This chain joins TRBV9 and TRBJ2-1, with D perhaps TRBD1 (5 bases). In germline, CDR1 is SGDLS, CDR2 YYNGEE. The length of the CDR3 is 13 residues. V was cut by 0 bases and J by 9 bases, with 10 bases left in between. The CDR3 loop is CASSVVQGAEQFF. The CDR3 DNA follows: TGTGCCAGCAGCGTAGTCCAGGGCGCTGAGCAGTTCTTC.

This clone was found many times. The sample carries other DNA sequences with the same CDR3. The chain uses TRBV7-9 and TRBJ2-2; no reliable D call. The CDR3 is 14 amino acids. Germline lookup yields CDR1 SEHNR and CDR2 FQNEAQ (reference sequence). V lost 1 base and J lost 5, with 8 bases in between. CDR3 in DNA: TGTGCCAGCAGCTTAGATCGCCGGACCGGGGAGCTGTTTTTT. Translating gives CASSLDRRTGELFF.

J is TRBJ1-2 and V is TRBV4-1, with TRBD1 identical over 9 bases. With 0 bases clipped from V and 8 bases from J, the junction kept 10 bases outside the gene matches. The length of the CDR3 is 16 residues. The germline gives CDR1 MGHRA, CDR2 YSYEKL. The DNA of the CDR3 is TGCGCCAGCAGCCAAGACCCCCGCGGACAGGGGAAAGGCTACACCTTC. Its protein product is CASSQDPRGQGKGYTF.

The V call is TRBV7-2, the J call TRBJ2-7; D remains unclear. The length of the CDR3 is 15 residues. CDR1 is SGHTA and CDR2 is FQGNSA in the germline V gene. Trimming pared 0 bases from V and 2 bases from J, leaving 11 bases between. In DNA form, the CDR3 reads TGTGCCAGCAGCTTAGCCGGCGGATGGGCCTACGAGCAGTACTTC. Amino acid sequence: CASSLAGGWAYEQYF.

This chain links TRBV2 with TRBJ1-2; D is possibly TRBD1 (5 bases). Germline CDR1 SNHLY, CDR2 FYNNEI. With 6 bases removed from V and 4 bases from J, the gap between germline ends came to 12 bases. The CDR3 loop spans 13 amino acids. CDR3 sequence reads: CASSVGTPYGYTF. The DNA of the CDR3 is TGTGCCAGCAGCGTTGGGACCCCCTATGGCTACACCTTC.

The V call is TRBV9, the J call TRBJ2-3; no reliable D call. The CDR3 extends over 12 amino acids. Trimming removed 4 bases at V and 2 bases at J, with 5 bases between. Per germline, CDR1 SGDLS and CDR2 YYNGEE. The CDR3 nucleotides are TGTGCCAGCAGCCCACACACAGATACGCAGTATTTT. It codes for CASSPHTDTQYF.

This clone was seen only a few times. This chain joins TRBV11-2 and TRBJ1-2; the D is unclear. CDR1 SGHAT and CDR2 FQNNGV come from the germline V gene. The CDR3 consists of 13 residues. V dropped 6 bases and J dropped 5 bases, with 13 bases sitting between them. CDR3 bases: TGTGCCAGCAGTTCAGTCCAGGCATATGGCTACACCTTC. This codes for CASSSVQAYGYTF.

This clone was observed a handful of times. This rearrangement joins TRBV6-6 to TRBJ2-1; unclear D gene. CDR3 length equals 12 residues. Germline lookup yields CDR1 MNHNY and CDR2 SVGAGI (reference sequence). V lost 5 bases, J lost 15 bases, and 17 bases lay in between. The CDR3 region is CASSLQDGSPFF. The CDR3 bases are TGTGCCAGCAGTCTCCAGGACGGATCCCCGTTCTTC.

This rearrangement joins TRBV6-5 to TRBJ2-7; either TRBD1 or TRBD2 may supply D (5 bases each). The CDR3 runs 15 residues. Germline loops: CDR1 MNHEY, CDR2 SVGAGI. V lost 6 bases and J 0 bases, leaving 15 bases between the germline ends. CDR3 DNA sequence: TGTGCCAGCAGGCGATATTGGGACGGCTCCTACGAGCAGTACTTC. It codes for CASRRYWDGSYEQYF.

This clone has more than one count but fewer than ten. The chain joins TRBV10-2 to TRBJ1-5, with a tentative D call TRBD1 (5 bases). The V end lost 6 bases, the J end lost 3 bases, and 21 bases lay between the germline ends. There are 17 residues in the CDR3. CDR1 WSHSY and CDR2 SAAADI come from the germline V gene. Here the CDR3 reads CASSLQGVLRDNQPQHF. The CDR3 bases are TGCGCCAGCAGCCTGCAGGGTGTTCTTCGGGACAATCAGCCCCAGCATTTT.

The V gene is TRBV7-3, the J gene TRBJ2-1, with 7 nucleotides matching TRBD1. The CDR3 extends over 16 amino acids. CDR1 and CDR2 (germline): SGHTA, FQGTGA. Trimming took 4 bases from V and 4 from J; bases not matched to a gene: 10. CDR3 DNA: TGTGCCAGCAGCTCGATTCCGGGACAGCCGTACAATGAGCAGTTCTTC. This gives the protein CASSSIPGQPYNEQFF.

This chain uses TRBV9 with TRBJ2-3; D unclear. This CDR3 is built from 15 residues. Trimming shortened V by 3 bases and J by 6 bases, and 17 bases separated the two germline ends. Germline CDR1 SGDLS, CDR2 YYNGEE. The CDR3 DNA reads as TGTGCCAGCAGCGCGACCGGCCCGGCATCGGATACGCAGTATTTT. It encodes CASSATGPASDTQYF.

In its sample, this clone was seen once. The chain employs TRBV4-1 and TRBJ1-1; D remains ambiguous. This CDR3 is built from 14 residues. Trimming stripped 3 bases from V and 0 bases from J, with 8 bases between. Germline V gene sequence: CDR1 MGHRA, CDR2 YSYEKL. CDR3 sequence: CASSQGILNTEAFF. CDR3 nucleotide sequence: TGCGCCAGCAGCCAGGGCATCCTGAACACTGAAGCTTTCTTT.

The chain carries TRBV5-6 and TRBJ2-5; D may be TRBD2 (7 bases). CDR1 is SGHDT and CDR2 is YYEEEE in the germline V gene. V lost 4 bases and J lost 1, with 11 bases in between. The CDR3 consists of 14 residues. CDR3: CASSPRGAQETQYF. The CDR3 DNA follows: TGTGCCAGCAGCCCTCGGGGGGCCCAAGAGACCCAGTACTTC.

The chain has TRBV7-8 and TRBJ2-6; the D call may be TRBD1 or TRBD2 (5 bases each). Trimming took off 4 bases at V and 0 bases at J, with 10 bases between the two ends. The CDR3 runs to 16 residues. In germline, CDR1 is SGHVS, CDR2 FQNEAQ. The CDR3 sequence is CASSSRGRSGANVLTF. DNA for the CDR3: TGTGCCAGCAGCTCTCGGGGCCGCTCTGGGGCCAACGTCCTGACTTTC.

Remarks on this clone: Other DNA sequences within the sample encode an identical CDR3. CDR3 sequence reads: CSVASGNQPQHF. CDR3 coding DNA: TGCAGCGTTGCATCGGGGAATCAGCCCCAGCATTTT. The genes are TRBV29-1 and TRBJ1-5; D is undetermined. Trimming cost V 4 bases and J 4 bases, with 8 bases left between them. Germline V lookup: CDR1 SQVTM, CDR2 ANQGSEA. This CDR3 is 12 amino acids long. The complete variable domain, with remaining parts taken from reference TRBV29-1 and TRBJ1-5, reads SAVISQKPSRDICQRGTSLTIQCQVDSQVTMMFWYRQQPGQSLTLIATANQGSEATYESGFVIDKFPISRPNLTFSTLTVSNMSPEDSSIYLCSVASGNQPQHFGDGTRLSIL.

This clone was observed a few times. The J gene is TRBJ2-4, the V gene TRBV19; D is possibly TRBD1 (5 bases). Trimming removed 3 bases from V and 2 bases from J, with 8 bases in between. CDR1 is LNHDA and CDR2 is SQIVND in the germline V gene (reference sequence). The CDR3 consists of 14 residues. In nucleotides, the CDR3 is TGTGCCAGTAGTATGAGACAGTCCAAAAACATTCAGTACTTC. The encoded protein is CASSMRQSKNIQYF.

The chain links TRBV9 to TRBJ2-5; TRBD2 matches 7 bases. The junction had 5 bases not matched to a gene; V was cut back by 2 bases and J by 1 base. The CDR3 runs to 15 residues. Germline-derived CDR1 and CDR2 are SGDLS and YYNGEE. The DNA for the CDR3 is TGTGCCAGCAGCGTCTCGGGAGGAGTCCAAGAGACCCAGTACTTC. It specifies CASSVSGGVQETQYF.

The table lists this clone with a few counts. The chain couples TRBV7-2 to TRBJ2-3; 10 bases match TRBD2. V dropped 3 bases and J dropped 6; count of bases not matched to a gene: 6. The germline V gene has CDR1 SGHTA and CDR2 FQGNSA. The length of the CDR3 is 15 residues. CDR3 protein: CASSFSGGYLDTQYF. Written as DNA, the CDR3 is TGTGCCAGCAGCTTTAGCGGGGGGTACTTGGATACGCAGTATTTT.

This rearrangement joins TRBV7-2 to TRBJ2-7; D might be TRBD1 or TRBD2, each matching 5 bases. The CDR3 spans 13 residues. The germline V gene encodes CDR1 SGHTA and CDR2 FQGNSA. V gave up 4 bases and J gave up 3 bases, with 10 bases separating them. For the CDR3, the DNA is TGTGCCAGCAGCTCCCGGGACGGCTACGAGCAGTACTTC. Protein product: CASSSRDGYEQYF.

This clone was detected a few times. CDR3 coding DNA: TGCAGCGTCGTTATCTCCTACGAGCAGTACTTC. Residues: CSVVISYEQYF. The chain is built from TRBV29-1 and TRBJ2-7; no reliable D call. The germline V and J ends were trimmed by 6 bases and 0 bases, with 6 bases remaining between them. Germline-derived CDR1 and CDR2 are SQVTM and ANQGSEA. The CDR3 has 11 residues.

To note about this clone: One end of the junction fails to match germline, which may point to a read error. The rearrangement uses TRBV7-3 and TRBJ2-4, with 7 bases identical to TRBD1. The CDR3 is 14 residues long. The germline CDR1 and CDR2 sequences are SGHTA and FQGTGA. CDR3 DNA sequence: TGTGCCAGCAGCCTAACAGGGGCCGCTGGGGATCAGTACTTC. It specifies CASSLTGAAGDQYF.

The chain has TRBV30 and TRBJ2-1; 11 bases match TRBD2. V dropped 2 bases and J dropped 9; count of bases not matched to a gene: 6. This CDR3 comprises 14 residues. The germline gives CDR1 GTSNPN, CDR2 SVGIG (reference sequence). The chain's CDR3 is CAWSRIAGGGEQFF. CDR3 bases: TGTGCCTGGAGTAGGATAGCGGGAGGGGGTGAGCAGTTCTTC.

CDR3 DNA sequence: TGTGCCAGCAGTTTAGCATTACAGGGCGCCTACGAGCAGTACTTC. This codes for CASSLALQGAYEQYF. The gene calls are TRBV27 and TRBJ2-7; maybe TRBD1 (6 bases). Germline CDR1 is MNHEY and CDR2 is SMNVEV (reference sequence). This CDR3 region has 15 residues. Trimming took 2 bases from V and 2 from J, leaving 13 bases between them.

The V gene is TRBV14, the J gene TRBJ2-5; 13 bases fit TRBD2. This CDR3 comprises 16 residues. Germline V CDR1 and CDR2: SGHDN, FVKESK. Losses at the gene ends were 1 base for V and 4 bases for J; bases not matched to a gene: 3. The CDR3 region is CASSQGGLAGRETQYF. CDR3 sequence (DNA): TGTGCCAGCAGCCAAGGGGGACTAGCGGGAAGAGAGACCCAGTACTTC.

The chain is built from TRBV5-1 and TRBJ2-7; no firm D call. From germline, CDR1 is SGHRS and CDR2 YFSETQ. V lost 0 bases to trimming and J lost 3 bases, with 4 bases between them. This CDR3 spans 12 amino acids. In DNA form, the CDR3 reads TGCGCCAGCAGCTTGGACTACTACGAGCAGTACTTC. It is translated as CASSLDYYEQYF.

This chain links TRBV5-1 with TRBJ1-1; D is unresolved. The V and J ends lost 2 bases and 1 base respectively, with 9 bases between them. The CDR3 extends over 14 amino acids. CDR1 and CDR2 from the germline V gene are SGHRS and YFSETQ. For the CDR3, the DNA is TGCGCCAGCAGCTTTAAGGTGGGGAACACTGAAGCTTTCTTT. Translation: CASSFKVGNTEAFF.